The clone carrying this T cell receptor beta chain was observed many times. The record originates from a study of CD8+CD57+ T cells in acquired aplastic anemia. Turning to the study itself: Healthy-donor CD4+ cells averaged roughly 10.8 million reads.

The germline V and J ends were trimmed by 4 bases and 7 bases, with 10 bases remaining between them. Germline V gene data show CDR1 as SNHLY and CDR2 as FYNNEI. There are 12 residues in the CDR3. Genomic DNA templated the TCR beta VDJ and CDR3 profiling. TCRdb re-called the reads through MiXCR, storing one row per CDR3 protein. Of some 220,000 distinct CDR3 sequences listed, about a third are singletons. Sequencing was carried out using sorted CD4+, CD8+, or CD8+CD57+ T cells (not recorded which) from PBMCs. V usage is TRBV2 and J usage is TRBJ1-2, with D maybe TRBD1 (5 bases). The source is a human donor in good health, serving as a control. Written as DNA, the CDR3 is TGTGCCAGCAGTGGAGGGGCGGGTGGCTACACCTTC. Amino acids: CASSGGAGGYTF.